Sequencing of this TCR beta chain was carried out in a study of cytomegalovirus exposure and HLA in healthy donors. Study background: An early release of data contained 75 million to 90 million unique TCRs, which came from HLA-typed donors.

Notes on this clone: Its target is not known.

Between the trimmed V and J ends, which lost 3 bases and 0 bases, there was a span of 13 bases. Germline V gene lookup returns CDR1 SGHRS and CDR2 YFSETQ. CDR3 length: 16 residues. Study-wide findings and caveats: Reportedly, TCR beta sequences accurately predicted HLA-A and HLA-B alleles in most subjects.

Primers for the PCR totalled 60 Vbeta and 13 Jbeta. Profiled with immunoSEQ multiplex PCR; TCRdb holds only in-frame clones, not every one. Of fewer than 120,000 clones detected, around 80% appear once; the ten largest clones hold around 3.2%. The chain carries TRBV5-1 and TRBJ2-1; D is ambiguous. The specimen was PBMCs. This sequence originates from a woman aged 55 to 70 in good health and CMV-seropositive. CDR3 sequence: CASSSAHSSSYNEQFF. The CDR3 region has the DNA TGCGCCAGCAGCTCCGCCCATTCGAGCTCCTACAATGAGCAGTTCTTC.